A single sample gave rise to the 29 T cell receptor beta chains below, sequenced in a study of blood T cell repertoires in COVID-19 (dated by TCRdb to 2019 to 2021). The library was made by the immunoSEQ multiplex PCR assay. As stored in TCRdb, this immuneACCESS dataset retains in-frame rearrangements with V and J assigned. A fraction of the clones does not appear; measured against another copy, unresolved V genes explain less than half of the discrepancy, and the remainder lacks a known reason. The sample profile shows around 220,000 clones; 84% of them were found once. The ten largest account for approximately 6.6% of the sample. Sequenced sample: PBMCs or T cells enriched from blood (not recorded which). Source of these receptors: a woman aged 40 to 50 who had recovered from COVID-19.

This sequence joins TRBV28 and TRBJ2-1, with 9 bases matching TRBD2. Germline V gives CDR1 MDHEN, CDR2 SYDVKM. This CDR3 comprises 12 residues. V was clipped by 4 bases and J by 14 bases; unmatched bases: 6. In DNA, the CDR3 is TGTGCCAGCAGTTCCTCGCTAGCGGGAAAGTTCTTC. Encoded protein: CASSSSLAGKFF.

The V gene is TRBV7-8, the J gene TRBJ2-1; 9 bases match TRBD1. V lost 4 bases to trimming and J lost 8 bases; unmatched junction nucleotides: 6. From germline, CDR1 is SGHVS and CDR2 FQNEAQ. The CDR3 consists of 14 residues. DNA of the CDR3: TGTGCCAGCAGCTCGCGGACAGGGGAGTATGAGCAGTTCTTC. This encodes CASSSRTGEYEQFF. Looking up the rest from reference TRBV7-8 and TRBJ2-1 gives the full variable domain: GAGVSQSPRYKVAKRGQDVALRCDPISGHVSLFWYQQALGQGPEFLTYFQNEAQLDKSGLPSDRFFAERPEGSVSTLKIQRTQQEDSAVYLCASSSRTGEYEQFFGPGTRLTVL.

The V call is TRBV10-3, the J call TRBJ2-7; D not resolved. CDR3 length: 12 residues. The V end lost 3 bases, the J end lost 6 bases, and 9 bases lay between the germline ends. CDR1 and CDR2 (germline): ENHRY, SYGVKD. CDR3 amino acids: CAISESGGEQYV. CDR3 DNA: TGTGCCATCAGTGAATCGGGTGGCGAGCAGTACGTC.

This clone was counted once. CDR3 in amino acids: CASRPGTSGNGEQFF. Here the CDR3 DNA reads TGTGCCAGCAGGCCCGGGACTAGCGGGAATGGTGAGCAGTTCTTC. J is TRBJ2-1 and V is TRBV27, with TRBD2 matching over 13 bases. V lost 6 bases, J lost 9 bases, and 8 bases stayed unmatched. Germline CDR1 is MNHEY and CDR2 is SMNVEV (reference sequence). This CDR3 is built from 15 residues.

J is TRBJ2-2 and V is TRBV7-6, with 12 bases lining up with TRBD2. The length of the CDR3 is 16 residues. Germline V CDR1 and CDR2: SGHVS, FNYEAQ. V lost 3 bases and J lost 7; bases outside the gene matches: 6. This CDR3 is CASSLRLAGEGGELFF. The CDR3 nucleotides are TGTGCCAGCAGCTTGCGACTAGCGGGAGAGGGCGGGGAGCTGTTTTTT.

The genes are TRBV5-1 and TRBJ1-1; perhaps TRBD1 as D (5 bases). Trimming removed 2 bases at V and 0 bases at J, with 5 bases between. The length of the CDR3 is 13 residues. Germline V CDR1 and CDR2: SGHRS, YFSETQ. This CDR3 reads CASSLGVNTEAFF. The CDR3 region has the DNA TGCGCCAGCAGCTTAGGGGTGAACACTGAAGCTTTCTTT.

This clone has a handful of counts. The chain combines TRBV9 with TRBJ2-2; 9 bases match TRBD1. The CDR3 is 14 residues long. The ends lost 1 base at V and 6 bases at J; junction bases unmatched: 1. The germline CDR1 and CDR2 sequences are SGDLS and YYNGEE. CDR3 sequence (DNA): TGTGCCAGCAGCGTAAGGACAGGGGCCGGGGAGCTGTTTTTT. Protein sequence: CASSVRTGAGELFF. Complete variable domain (other parts from reference TRBV9 and TRBJ2-2): DSGVTQTPKHLITATGQRVTLRCSPRSGDLSVYWYQQSLDQGLQFLIQYYNGEERAKGNILERFSAQQFPDLHSELNLSSLELGDSALYFCASSVRTGAGELFFGEGSRLTVL.

This clone occurred once. The chain joins TRBV5-4 to TRBJ2-2, with TRBD1 identical over 7 bases. The CDR3 is made up of 14 amino acids. The germline V gene encodes CDR1 SGHNT and CDR2 YYREEE (reference sequence). The J segment lost 8 bases and the V segment lost 0 bases, leaving 4 bases of the junction unmatched. The CDR3 loop is CASSLATGEGELFF. The CDR3 coding sequence is TGTGCCAGCAGCTTGGCAACAGGGGAGGGGGAGCTGTTTTTT. Filled out from reference TRBV5-4 and TRBJ2-2, the complete variable domain reads ETGVTQSPTHLIKTRGQQVTLRCSSQSGHNTVSWYQQALGQGPQFIFQYYREEENGRGNFPPRFSGLQFPNYSSELNVNALELDDSALYLCASSLATGEGELFFGEGSRLTVL.

The J gene is TRBJ2-7, the V gene TRBV30; the D gene is possibly TRBD2 (5 bases). In germline, CDR1 is GTSNPN, CDR2 SVGIG (reference sequence). V was pared by 0 bases and J by 4 bases, with 10 bases between. The CDR3 spans 13 residues. This CDR3 is CAWSVSGGYEQYF. CDR3 coding DNA: TGTGCCTGGAGTGTCTCGGGCGGGTACGAGCAGTACTTC.

The chain carries TRBV28 and TRBJ2-6; D not certain. CDR1 and CDR2 (germline): MDHEN, SYDVKM. CDR3 length: 15 residues. Trimming pared 2 bases from V and 0 bases from J, leaving 5 bases between. CDR3 bases: TGTGCCAGCAGTTTAGGCTCCTCTGGGGCCAACGTCCTGACTTTC. It encodes CASSLGSSGANVLTF.

This clone was counted once. V gene TRBV5-1 combines with J gene TRBJ2-1; 9 bases align to TRBD1. V lost 2 bases and J lost 5; bases outside the gene matches: 5. The CDR3 extends over 15 amino acids. Germline CDR1 is SGHRS and CDR2 is YFSETQ. CDR3 protein: CASSLGDRDDNEQFF. DNA of the CDR3: TGCGCCAGCAGCTTAGGGGACAGGGATGACAATGAGCAGTTCTTC. The variable domain in full, completed from reference TRBV5-1 and TRBJ2-1, reads KAGVTQTPRYLIKTRGQQVTLSCSPISGHRSVSWYQQTPGQGLQFLFEYFSETQRNKGNFPGRFSGRQFSNSRSEMNVSTLELGDSALYLCASSLGDRDDNEQFFGPGTRLTVL.

This clone occurred a few times. The chain employs TRBV5-4 and TRBJ2-2, with D possibly being TRBD1 (6 bases). V lost 0 bases to trimming and J lost 1 base, with 10 bases between them. The length of the CDR3 is 16 residues. The V gene's germline CDR1 is SGHNT and CDR2 YYREEE (reference sequence). The CDR3, as DNA: TGTGCCAGCAGCTTGGCACAGGGATTGAACACCGGGGAGCTGTTTTTT. Translation gives CASSLAQGLNTGELFF.

About this clone itself: This CDR3 is also generated by other DNA sequences in the sample. V is TRBV6-5 and J is TRBJ2-5; weak D call: TRBD2 (5 bases). Germline loops: CDR1 MNHEY, CDR2 SVGAGI. V was trimmed by 5 bases and J by 5 bases, leaving 9 bases between them. The CDR3 totals 12 residues. This chain's CDR3 is CASSRGGETQYF. The CDR3 bases are TGTGCCAGCAGTCGGGGTGGGGAGACCCAGTACTTC.

The chain has TRBV7-3 and TRBJ1-1, with D possibly TRBD1 on 5 matching bases. The CDR3 runs to 14 residues. Germline lookup yields CDR1 SGHTA and CDR2 FQGTGA. V was trimmed by 2 bases and J by 1 base, leaving 8 bases between them. CDR3 in amino acids: CASSLDRWNTEAFF. In DNA, the CDR3 is TGTGCCAGCAGCTTAGACAGATGGAACACTGAAGCTTTCTTT.

V gene TRBV12-3 or TRBV12-4 combines with J gene TRBJ1-5; 8 nucleotides align to TRBD1. CDR3 length equals 13 residues. J lost 5 bases, V lost 6 bases, and 3 bases had no gene match. Here the CDR3 DNA reads TGTGCCAGCAGCCAGGGGGCCGATCAGCCCCAGCATTTT. It is translated as CASSQGADQPQHF.

The V call is TRBV18, the J call TRBJ2-7, with no clear D. The CDR3 is 14 amino acids. V was cut by 2 bases and J by 6 bases, with 14 bases left in between. In germline, CDR1 is KGHSH, CDR2 LQKENI. CDR3 sequence: CASSPSGYDSEQYF. CDR3 bases: TGTGCCAGCTCACCATCCGGGTATGACTCCGAGCAGTACTTC.

This clone was observed a handful of times. The rearrangement uses TRBV7-2 and TRBJ1-1; 10 nucleotides match TRBD1. CDR1 is SGHTA and CDR2 is FQGNSA in the germline V gene. After removal of 4 bases from V and 5 bases from J, the junction contained 7 bases not matched to a gene. This CDR3 has 15 amino acids. The CDR3 reads CASSYRQGASTEAFF. The CDR3 DNA reads TGTGCCAGCAGCTACCGACAGGGGGCGTCGACTGAAGCTTTCTTT.

The rearrangement links TRBV6-4 to TRBJ2-1; 8 positions match TRBD2. Trimming took 2 bases from V and 2 from J; bases not matched to a gene: 2. Looked up from germline, CDR1 is MRHNA and CDR2 is SNTAGT. This CDR3 spans 15 amino acids. The CDR3 DNA reads TGTGCCAGCAGTGACAAACTAGCGGCCTACAATGAGCAGTTCTTC. Translating gives CASSDKLAAYNEQFF.

CDR3 loop: CASSVTGLVEAFF. For the CDR3, the DNA is TGTGCCAGCTCAGTCACAGGGCTCGTAGAAGCTTTCTTT. The chain is built from TRBV18 and TRBJ1-1, with a weak D call TRBD1 (6 bases). V lost 5 bases, J lost 8 bases, and 15 bases lay in between. CDR3 size: 13 residues. CDR1 KGHSH and CDR2 LQKENI come from the germline V gene.

The chain joins TRBV19 to TRBJ1-2; the D is unclear. This CDR3 is built from 12 residues. Trimming took 4 bases from V and 0 from J, leaving 3 bases between them. Germline assignment: CDR1 LNHDA and CDR2 SQIVND (reference sequence). The CDR3 DNA sequence: TGTGCCAGTAGTAGAGCTAACTATGGCTACACCTTC. This gives the protein CASSRANYGYTF.

The rearrangement joins TRBV7-2 to TRBJ2-2, with 8 bases aligning to TRBD1. The CDR3 contains 15 residues. J lost 6 bases, V lost 4 bases, and 7 bases had no gene match. Germline V gene sequence: CDR1 SGHTA, CDR2 FQGNSA. The CDR3 protein is CASSSPDRVSGELFF. CDR3 sequence (DNA): TGTGCCAGCAGCTCCCCGGACAGGGTTTCCGGGGAGCTGTTTTTT. Drawing the rest from reference TRBV7-2 and TRBJ2-2, the complete variable domain is GAGVSQSPSNKVTEKGKDVELRCDPISGHTALYWYRQSLGQGLEFLIYFQGNSAPDKSGLPSDRFSAERTGGSVSTLTIQRTQQEDSAVYLCASSSPDRVSGELFFGEGSRLTVL.

The V call is TRBV21-1, the J call TRBJ2-6; whether TRBD2, the table's D call, matches the DNA was not checked. TRBV21-1 is an annotated pseudogene. The CDR3 is 17 amino acids. Here the CDR3 reads CASSKSLAGSGANVLTF. CDR3 bases: TGTGCCAGCAGCAAGAGTCTAGCGGGGTCTGGGGCCAACGTCCTGACTTTC.

The genes are TRBV7-3 and TRBJ1-1, with D possibly TRBD1 on 5 matching bases. The CDR3 is 16 amino acids. The germline CDR1 and CDR2 sequences are SGHTA and FQGTGA. V was clipped by 0 bases and J by 3 bases, with 14 bases between them. The DNA for the CDR3 is TGTGCCAGCAGCTTAACGGGGCCGGGCAGGTACACTGAAGCTTTCTTT. Translation: CASSLTGPGRYTEAFF.

The chain couples TRBV6-5 to TRBJ1-2, with D perhaps matching TRBD1 (6 bases). The germline V and J ends were trimmed by 2 bases and 4 bases, with 8 bases remaining between them. There are 13 residues in the CDR3. The germline gives CDR1 MNHEY, CDR2 SVGAGI. CDR3 sequence reads: CASSYDRFYGYTF. CDR3 DNA: TGTGCCAGCAGTTACGACAGGTTCTATGGCTACACCTTC.

This clone occurred a few times. Distinct nucleotide sequences in the sample also encode this CDR3. The gene calls are TRBV19 and TRBJ1-2; no definite D call. V was clipped by 3 bases and J by 1 base, with 9 bases between them. This CDR3 region has 14 residues. Looked up from germline, CDR1 is LNHDA and CDR2 is SQIVND (reference sequence). In nucleotides, the CDR3 is TGTGCCAGTAGTATTACCCGGGGTAACTATGGCTACACCTTC. Residues: CASSITRGNYGYTF.

The chain has TRBV29-1 and TRBJ2-1, with TRBD2 identical over 13 bases. Germline V gene lookup returns CDR1 SQVTM and CDR2 ANQGSEA. V was pared by 6 bases and J by 7 bases, with 12 bases of the junction left unmatched. The CDR3 covers 16 residues. The DNA for the CDR3 is TGCAGCGTCGATCCCTCACTAGCGGGAGGGCCGAATGAGCAGTTCTTC. Translated: CSVDPSLAGGPNEQFF.

The chain combines TRBV18 with TRBJ2-1, with 9 bases that match TRBD2. CDR3 length: 16 residues. Germline V gene lookup returns CDR1 KGHSH and CDR2 LQKENI. After removal of 2 bases from V and 7 bases from J, the junction contained 9 bases not matched to a gene. Here the CDR3 reads CASSPNVVAGGNEQFF. In DNA form, the CDR3 reads TGTGCCAGCTCACCAAACGTAGTTGCGGGAGGGAATGAGCAGTTCTTC.

This clone was picked up a small number of times. The rearrangement uses TRBV6-4 and TRBJ2-1, with unresolved D. This CDR3 contains 16 residues. Trimming cost V 3 bases and J 0 bases, with 12 bases left between them. Germline lookup yields CDR1 MRHNA and CDR2 SNTAGT. This chain's CDR3 is CASSDSVSSSYNEQFF. The CDR3 nucleotides are TGTGCCAGCAGTGATTCCGTCTCGAGCTCCTACAATGAGCAGTTCTTC.

The chain recombines TRBV19 with TRBJ2-7, with 14 bases aligning to TRBD2. The length of the CDR3 is 15 residues. Germline V gene lookup returns CDR1 LNHDA and CDR2 SQIVND (reference sequence). J gave up 7 bases and V 4 bases, and 6 bases lay outside the gene matches. CDR3 nucleotide sequence: TGTGCCAGTAGTAGGGGACTAGCGGGAGCTGGAGAGCAGTACTTC. Protein: CASSRGLAGAGEQYF.